The T cell receptor (beta chain) under discussion was sequenced for a study of blood T cell repertoires in COVID-19 (dated by TCRdb to 2018 to 2020). Broadly, across the study: Samples from collaborators originated in the United States, Italy and Spain and spanned both the acute and convalescent phases of COVID-19. The material from the prospective study consisted of cDNA or gDNA derived from T cells, B-cell-depleted T cells, or PBMCs. Subjects who had been exposed to COVID-19, were actively infected with it, or had recovered from it provided the deeply sampled blood TCRbeta repertoires that made up the dataset. A freely available public database, intended as a resource for researchers studying the immune response to SARS-CoV-2, is where the repertoires were released. Samples came from the ongoing ImmuneRACE study (first 160 participants) plus 1,254 subjects from 6 global collaborators. Nearly every sample came with metadata listing a de-identified subject ID, COVID-19 status, age in years and sex. HLA class I and class II types, where available, came from metadata supplied by the sample provider rather than from assay-based typing.

Paper-wide results and their limitations: The quantity of clinical and demographic metadata differed by source and by participant and was supplied without curation.

TCRbeta CDR3 regions were amplified from genomic DNA by means of the immunoSEQ Assay, a bias-controlled multiplex PCR. The study's processing was this. Within the assay, amplification of reference gene primers was used to estimate how many nucleated cells each sample contained. Sequence reads were collapsed and filtered to measure the absolute abundance of every unique TCRbeta CDR3 rearrangement. For each sample, productive Simpson clonality was calculated as the square root of Simpson's diversity index over productive rearrangements. TCRdb carries this immuneACCESS record with in-frame sequences only. Its versions omit some clonotypes, under half of them owing to an unresolved V gene in the studies checked, with the rest unexplained. That table furnishes V, J and clone size, whereas the DNA furnished D and trimming. The sample contains about 300,000 clones, about 85% of them found a single time. The ten top clones hold 2% to 3% of the sample.

With respect to this clone: Its binding antigen is unknown. There are no base qualities to consult, and no much larger clone falls within one base.

The CDR3 sequence holds 15 residues, the cysteine and phenylalanine included. The read is trimmed to its CDR3 DNA, 45 bases read in frame from base 1. Trimming takes 1 base from V and 1 base from J, and the germline ends sit 10 bases apart. The germline V gene (reference sequence) sets CDR1 to LNHDA and CDR2 to SQIVND. Participants in the prospective study were enrolled through a virtual design, were aged roughly 18 to 90 years, and lived in under 25 United States geographic areas. Cohort assignment in the prospective study relied on participant-reported clinical history from a screening survey and a study questionnaire. ImmuneRACE Cohort 3 recovered participants were defined by two consecutive negative NP/OP PCR tests, healthcare professional clearance, or symptom resolution. In the prospective study, mobile phlebotomists collected whole blood, serum and a nasopharyngeal or oropharyngeal swab from each participant. Participants in the prospective study had the option to provide additional blood draws and questionnaires over a roughly 2-month period. Blood samples from the prospective study were shipped frozen or at room temperature prior to DNA extraction.

This sequence originates from a woman aged 45 to 65 who had recovered from COVID-19. Sequences were obtained from PBMCs or T cells enriched from blood (not recorded which). Recombination connected TRBV19 to TRBJ1-1; the D segment could be TRBD1, given 6 matching bases. The CDR3 loop reads CASSIAGTRNTEAFF. The nucleotide sequence is given as TGTGCCAGTAGTATAGCGGGGACAAGGAACACTGAAGCTTTCTTT.